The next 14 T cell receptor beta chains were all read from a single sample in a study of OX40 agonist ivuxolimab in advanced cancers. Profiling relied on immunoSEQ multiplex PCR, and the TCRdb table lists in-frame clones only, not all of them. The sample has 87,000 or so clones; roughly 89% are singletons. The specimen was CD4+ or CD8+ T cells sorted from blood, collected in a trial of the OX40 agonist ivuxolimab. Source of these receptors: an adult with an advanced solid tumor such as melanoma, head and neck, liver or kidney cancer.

Here the CDR3 DNA reads TGTGCCAGCAGCGTAGAGGGAGGTGACTTCAGAGGCTACACCTTC. Translated: CASSVEGGDFRGYTF. V gene TRBV9 combines with J gene TRBJ1-2; D is unclear. This CDR3 has 15 residues. Looked up from germline, CDR1 is SGDLS and CDR2 is YYNGEE. Trimming took 0 bases from V and 8 from J, leaving 17 bases between them. Full variable domain (outside the CDR3, taken from reference TRBV9 and TRBJ1-2): DSGVTQTPKHLITATGQRVTLRCSPRSGDLSVYWYQQSLDQGLQFLIQYYNGEERAKGNILERFSAQQFPDLHSELNLSSLELGDSALYFCASSVEGGDFRGYTFGSGTRLTVV.

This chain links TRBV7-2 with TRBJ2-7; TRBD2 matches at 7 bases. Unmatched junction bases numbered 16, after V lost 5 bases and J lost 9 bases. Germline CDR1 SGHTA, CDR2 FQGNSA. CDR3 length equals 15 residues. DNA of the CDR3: TGTGCCAGCAGCCCGGTCGACGGGACTACCTTGGGGCAGTACTTC. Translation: CASSPVDGTTLGQYF.

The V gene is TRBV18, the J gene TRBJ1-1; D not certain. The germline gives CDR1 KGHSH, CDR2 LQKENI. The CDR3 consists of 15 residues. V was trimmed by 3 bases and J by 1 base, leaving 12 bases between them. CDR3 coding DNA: TGTGCCAGCTCACCCGTTATTATGGAGAACACTGAAGCTTTCTTT. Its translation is CASSPVIMENTEAFF.

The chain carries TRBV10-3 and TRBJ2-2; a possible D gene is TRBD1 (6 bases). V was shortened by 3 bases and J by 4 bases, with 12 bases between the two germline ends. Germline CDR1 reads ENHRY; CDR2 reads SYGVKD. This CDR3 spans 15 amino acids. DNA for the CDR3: TGTGCCATCAGTGATAGTACAGGGTTCACCGGGGAGCTGTTTTTT. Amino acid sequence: CAISDSTGFTGELFF.

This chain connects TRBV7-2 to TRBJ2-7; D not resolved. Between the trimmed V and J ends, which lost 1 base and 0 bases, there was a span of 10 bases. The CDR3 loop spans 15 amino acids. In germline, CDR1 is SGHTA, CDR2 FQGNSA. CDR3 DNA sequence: TGTGCCAGCAGCTTAGTTTCAAGCGACTCCTACGAGCAGTACTTC. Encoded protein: CASSLVSSDSYEQYF.

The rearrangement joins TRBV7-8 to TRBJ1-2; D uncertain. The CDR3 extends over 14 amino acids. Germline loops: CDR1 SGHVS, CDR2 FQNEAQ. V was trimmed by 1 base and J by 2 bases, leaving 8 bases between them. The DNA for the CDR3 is TGTGCCAGCAGCTTAGATGAGGCAAACTATGGCTACACCTTC. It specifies CASSLDEANYGYTF.

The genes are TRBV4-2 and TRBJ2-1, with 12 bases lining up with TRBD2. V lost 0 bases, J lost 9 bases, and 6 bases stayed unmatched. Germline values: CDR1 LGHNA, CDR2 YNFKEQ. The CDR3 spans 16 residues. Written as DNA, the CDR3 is TGTGCCAGCAGCCAAGAGACTAGCGGGGGTCCGAGTGAGCAGTTCTTC. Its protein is CASSQETSGGPSEQFF.

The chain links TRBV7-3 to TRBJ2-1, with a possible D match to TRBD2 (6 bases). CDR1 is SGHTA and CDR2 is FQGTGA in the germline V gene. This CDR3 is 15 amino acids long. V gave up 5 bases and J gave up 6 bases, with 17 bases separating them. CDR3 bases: TGTGCCAGCAGCCCTTCCCGCCGGGGGATCAATGAGCAGTTCTTC. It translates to CASSPSRRGINEQFF.

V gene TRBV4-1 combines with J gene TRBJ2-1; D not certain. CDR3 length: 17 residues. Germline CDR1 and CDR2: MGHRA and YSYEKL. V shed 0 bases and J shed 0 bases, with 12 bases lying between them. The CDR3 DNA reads TGCGCCAGCAGCCAAGACAATCTGGGCCTCTCCTACAATGAGCAGTTCTTC. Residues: CASSQDNLGLSYNEQFF.

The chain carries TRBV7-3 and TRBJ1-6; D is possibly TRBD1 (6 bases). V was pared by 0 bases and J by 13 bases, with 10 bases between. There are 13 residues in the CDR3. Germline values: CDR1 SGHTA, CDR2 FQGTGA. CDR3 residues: CASSLTSGQPLHF. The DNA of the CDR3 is TGTGCCAGCAGCTTAACGTCCGGACAGCCCCTCCACTTT.

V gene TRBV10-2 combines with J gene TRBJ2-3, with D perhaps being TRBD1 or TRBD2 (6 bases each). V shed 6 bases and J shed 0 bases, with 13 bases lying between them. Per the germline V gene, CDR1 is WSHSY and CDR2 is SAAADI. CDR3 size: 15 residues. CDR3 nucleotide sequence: TGCGCCAGCAGCCCCCCGGGGGCTAGCACAGATACGCAGTATTTT. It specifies CASSPPGASTDTQYF.

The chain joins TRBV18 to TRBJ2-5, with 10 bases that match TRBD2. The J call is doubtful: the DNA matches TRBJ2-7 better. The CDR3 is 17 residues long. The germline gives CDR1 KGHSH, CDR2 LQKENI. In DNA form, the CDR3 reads TGTGCCAGCTCACCTATAGCGGGAGGCCGCGAAGCCTACGAGCAGTACTTC. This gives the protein CASSPIAGGREAYEQYF.

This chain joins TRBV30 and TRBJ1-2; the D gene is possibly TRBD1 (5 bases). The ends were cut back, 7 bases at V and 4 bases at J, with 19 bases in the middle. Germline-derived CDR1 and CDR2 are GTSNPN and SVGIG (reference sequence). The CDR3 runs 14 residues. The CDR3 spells CAFGRGGVGYGYTF. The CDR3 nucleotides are TGTGCCTTCGGCCGGGGGGGAGTGGGCTATGGCTACACCTTC.

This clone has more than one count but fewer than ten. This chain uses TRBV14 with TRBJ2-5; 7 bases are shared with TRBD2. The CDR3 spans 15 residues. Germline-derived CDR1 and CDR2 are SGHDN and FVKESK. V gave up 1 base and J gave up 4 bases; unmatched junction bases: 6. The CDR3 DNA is TGTGCCAGCAGCCAAGGGACCACGGGAGGAGAGACCCAGTACTTC. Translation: CASSQGTTGGETQYF. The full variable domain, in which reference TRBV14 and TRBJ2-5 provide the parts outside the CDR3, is EAGVTQFPSHSVIEKGQTVTLRCDPISGHDNLYWYRRVMGKEIKFLLHFVKESKQDESGMPNNRFLAERTGGTYSTLKVQPAELEDSGVYFCASSQGTTGGETQYFGPGTRLLVL.